This T cell receptor beta chain appears in the sequencing data of a study of cytomegalovirus exposure and HLA in healthy donors. The CDR3 consists of 17 residues. V was trimmed by 2 bases and J by 2 bases, leaving 16 bases between them. Germline values: CDR1 MRHNA, CDR2 SNTAGT. The PCR made use of 60 Vbeta and 13 Jbeta primers. Profiled with immunoSEQ multiplex PCR; TCRdb holds only in-frame clones, not every one. The sample has more than 95,000 clones; 77% are singletons. This TCR was sampled from a man in his fifties or sixties in good health and CMV-seropositive. The sample was PBMCs. The J gene is TRBJ1-5, the V gene TRBV6-4; no clear D gene. The CDR3 sequence: CASSDPDPGVGNQPQHF. The DNA for the CDR3 is TGTGCCAGCAGTGACCCAGACCCCGGGGTGGGCAATCAGCCCCAGCATTTT.